This TCR beta chain was sequenced for a study of T-cell memory formation after mild COVID-19. Of note for this clonotype: Its specificity is unknown.

MiXCR, run by TCRdb on the 5' RACE reads, gives a single entry per CDR3 protein. The sample consists of 100,000 to 130,000 distinct CDR3 sequences, roughly a sixth of them appearing once. CDR1 and CDR2 from the germline V gene are KGHSH and LQKENI. Trimming cost V 6 bases and J 2 bases; bases outside gene matches: 8. CDR3 length: 16 amino acids. Study-wide results and limits: Mainly CM and EM harbored the contracting CD4+ clones; mainly EMRA harbored the CD8+ ones. Clones shrinking between day 15 and 85 showed a balanced CD4/CD8 split, and those that grew later tilted toward CD4+. Cross-reactive memory apparently joined, as some responding clones appeared in pre-infection memory. The authors left the SARS-CoV-2 specificity of second-wave clones peaking on day 37 unconfirmed.

The clonotype was recovered from a young man who had mild COVID-19 (a few samples of this study predate the infection). Cell type and time point are not known. The rearrangement joins TRBV18 to TRBJ2-3, with 10 nucleotides matching TRBD1. The sample taken for sequencing was PBMCs or a T cell subset sorted from them (not recorded which). The CDR3 loop is CASSPRQGAVTDTQYF. CDR3 in DNA: TGTGCCAGCTCCCCTAGACAGGGGGCCGTCACAGATACGCAGTATTTT.